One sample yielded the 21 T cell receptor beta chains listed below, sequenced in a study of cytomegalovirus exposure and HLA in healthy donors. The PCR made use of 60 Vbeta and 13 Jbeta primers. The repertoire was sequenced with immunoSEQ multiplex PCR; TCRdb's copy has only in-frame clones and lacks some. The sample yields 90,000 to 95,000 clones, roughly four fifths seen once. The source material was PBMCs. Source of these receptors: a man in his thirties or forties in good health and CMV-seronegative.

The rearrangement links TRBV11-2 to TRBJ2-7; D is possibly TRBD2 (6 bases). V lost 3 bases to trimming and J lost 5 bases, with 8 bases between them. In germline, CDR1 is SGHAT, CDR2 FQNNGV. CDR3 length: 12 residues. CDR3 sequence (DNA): TGTGCCAGCAGCTTTAGCGGTGACGAGCAGTACGTC. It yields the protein CASSFSGDEQYV.

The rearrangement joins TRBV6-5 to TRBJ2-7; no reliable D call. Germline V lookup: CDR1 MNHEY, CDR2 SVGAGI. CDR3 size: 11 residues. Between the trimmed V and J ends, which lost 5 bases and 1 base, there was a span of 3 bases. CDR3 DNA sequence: TGTGCCAGCAGTGAGTCCTACGAGCAGTACTTC. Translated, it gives CASSESYEQYF.

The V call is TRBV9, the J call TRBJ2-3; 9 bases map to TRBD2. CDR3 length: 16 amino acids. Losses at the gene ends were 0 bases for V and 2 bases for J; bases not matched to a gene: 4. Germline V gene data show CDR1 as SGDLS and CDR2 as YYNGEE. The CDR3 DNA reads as TGTGCCAGCAGCGTAGGCGGCGGGGGGGTCACAGATACGCAGTATTTT. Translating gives CASSVGGGGVTDTQYF.

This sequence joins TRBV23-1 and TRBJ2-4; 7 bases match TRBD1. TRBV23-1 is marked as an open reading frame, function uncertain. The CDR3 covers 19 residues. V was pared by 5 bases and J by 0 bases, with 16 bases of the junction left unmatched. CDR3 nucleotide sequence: TGCGCCAGCAGTGTGGTTACTAACCGGGACAGCGCAGCCAAAAACATTCAGTACTTC. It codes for CASSVVTNRDSAAKNIQYF.

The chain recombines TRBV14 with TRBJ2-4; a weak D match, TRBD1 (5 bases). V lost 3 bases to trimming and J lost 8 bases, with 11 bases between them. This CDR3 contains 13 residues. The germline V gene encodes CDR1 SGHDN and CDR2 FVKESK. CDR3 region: CASSHTQGDIQYF. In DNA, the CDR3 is TGTGCCAGCAGCCACACTCAAGGGGACATTCAGTACTTC.

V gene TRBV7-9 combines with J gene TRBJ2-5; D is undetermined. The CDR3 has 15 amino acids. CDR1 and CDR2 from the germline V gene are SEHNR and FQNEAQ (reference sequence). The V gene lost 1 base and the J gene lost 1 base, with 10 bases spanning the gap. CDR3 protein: CASSLVPSRQETQYF. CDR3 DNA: TGTGCCAGCAGCTTAGTTCCTAGTCGCCAAGAGACCCAGTACTTC.

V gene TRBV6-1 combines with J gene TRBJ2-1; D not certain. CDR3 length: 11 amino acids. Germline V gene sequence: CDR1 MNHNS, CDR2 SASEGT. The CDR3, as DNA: TGTGCTACCAGCGAACTTAATGAGCAGTTCTTC. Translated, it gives CATSELNEQFF.

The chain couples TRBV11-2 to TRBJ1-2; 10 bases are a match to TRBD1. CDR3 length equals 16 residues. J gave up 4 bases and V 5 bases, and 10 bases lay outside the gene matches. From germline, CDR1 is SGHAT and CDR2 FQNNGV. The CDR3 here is CASSHPDRGVGYGYTF. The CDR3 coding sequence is TGTGCCAGCAGCCACCCGGACAGGGGGGTAGGCTATGGCTACACCTTC.

CDR3 coding DNA: TGTGCCAGCAGCGCAGGACACGACTATGGCTACACCTTC. It specifies CASSAGHDYGYTF. The V gene is TRBV9, the J gene TRBJ1-2; weak D call: TRBD1 (5 bases). Trimming pared 3 bases from V and 3 bases from J, leaving 9 bases between. The CDR3 length is 13 residues. The V gene's germline CDR1 is SGDLS and CDR2 YYNGEE.

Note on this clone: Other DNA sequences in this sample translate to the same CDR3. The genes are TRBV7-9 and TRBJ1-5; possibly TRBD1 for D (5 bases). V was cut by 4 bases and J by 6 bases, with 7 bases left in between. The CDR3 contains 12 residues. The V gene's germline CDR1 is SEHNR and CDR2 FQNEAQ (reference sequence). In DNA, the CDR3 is TGTGCCAGCAGCTCCCAGGGTCAGCCCCAGCATTTT. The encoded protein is CASSSQGQPQHF.

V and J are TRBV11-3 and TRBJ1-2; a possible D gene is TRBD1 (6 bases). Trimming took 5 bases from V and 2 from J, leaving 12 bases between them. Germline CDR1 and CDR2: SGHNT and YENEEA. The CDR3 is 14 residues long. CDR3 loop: CASSVVTGNYGYTF. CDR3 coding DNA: TGTGCCAGCAGCGTAGTCACAGGGAACTATGGCTACACCTTC.

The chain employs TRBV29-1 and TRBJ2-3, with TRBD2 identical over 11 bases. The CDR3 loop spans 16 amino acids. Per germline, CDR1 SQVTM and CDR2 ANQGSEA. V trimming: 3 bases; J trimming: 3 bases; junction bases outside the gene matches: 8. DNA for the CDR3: TGCAGCGTTGACTCCCGACTAGCGGGACAAACAGATACGCAGTATTTT. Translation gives CSVDSRLAGQTDTQYF.

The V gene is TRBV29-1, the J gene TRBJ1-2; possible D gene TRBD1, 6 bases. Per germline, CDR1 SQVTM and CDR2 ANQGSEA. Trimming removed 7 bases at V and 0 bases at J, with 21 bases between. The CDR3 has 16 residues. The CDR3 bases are TGCAGCGCGGCGGTCCCTCTGACAGGAACTAACTATGGCTACACCTTC. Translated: CSAAVPLTGTNYGYTF.

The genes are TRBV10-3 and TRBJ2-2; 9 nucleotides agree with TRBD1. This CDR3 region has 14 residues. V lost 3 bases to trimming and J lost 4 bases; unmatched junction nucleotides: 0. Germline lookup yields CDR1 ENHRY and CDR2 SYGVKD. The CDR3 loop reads CAISEQGATGELFF. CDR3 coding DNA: TGTGCCATCAGTGAACAGGGGGCCACCGGGGAGCTGTTTTTT.

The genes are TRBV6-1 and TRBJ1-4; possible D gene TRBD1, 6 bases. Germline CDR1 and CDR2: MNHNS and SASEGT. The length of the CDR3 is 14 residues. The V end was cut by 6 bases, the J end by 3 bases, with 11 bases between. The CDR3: CASRRGGPNEKLFF. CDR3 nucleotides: TGTGCCAGCAGGCGGGGGGGGCCTAATGAAAAACTGTTTTTT.

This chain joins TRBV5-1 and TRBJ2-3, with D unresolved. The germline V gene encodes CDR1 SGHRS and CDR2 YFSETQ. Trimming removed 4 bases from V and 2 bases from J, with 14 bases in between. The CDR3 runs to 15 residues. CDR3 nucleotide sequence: TGCGCCAGCAGCCTTCGAGGTCCCTCCACAGATACGCAGTATTTT. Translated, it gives CASSLRGPSTDTQYF.

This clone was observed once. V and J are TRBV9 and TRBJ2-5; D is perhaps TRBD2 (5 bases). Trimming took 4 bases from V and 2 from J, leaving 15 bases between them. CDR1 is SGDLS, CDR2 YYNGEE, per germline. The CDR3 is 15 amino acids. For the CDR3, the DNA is TGTGCCAGCAGCACCAGAACCCGGGATCAAGAGACCCAGTACTTC. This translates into CASSTRTRDQETQYF.

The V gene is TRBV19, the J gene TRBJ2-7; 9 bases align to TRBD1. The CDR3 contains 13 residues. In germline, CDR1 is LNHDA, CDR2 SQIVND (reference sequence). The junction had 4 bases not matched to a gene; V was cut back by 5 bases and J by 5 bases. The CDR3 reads CASSRRTGDEQYF. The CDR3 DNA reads TGTGCCAGTAGTCGCCGGACAGGGGACGAGCAGTACTTC. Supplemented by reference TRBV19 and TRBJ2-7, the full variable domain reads DGGITQSPKYLFRKEGQNVTLSCEQNLNHDAMYWYRQDPGQGLRLIYYSQIVNDFQKGDIAEGYSVSREKKESFPLTVTSAQKNPTAFYLCASSRRTGDEQYFGPGTRLTVT.

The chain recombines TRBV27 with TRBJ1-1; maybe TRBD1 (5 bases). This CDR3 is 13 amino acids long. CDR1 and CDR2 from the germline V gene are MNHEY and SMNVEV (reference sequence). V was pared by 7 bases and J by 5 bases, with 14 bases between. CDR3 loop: CASTGGAPTEAFF. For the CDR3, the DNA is TGTGCCAGCACTGGCGGGGCTCCGACTGAAGCTTTCTTT.

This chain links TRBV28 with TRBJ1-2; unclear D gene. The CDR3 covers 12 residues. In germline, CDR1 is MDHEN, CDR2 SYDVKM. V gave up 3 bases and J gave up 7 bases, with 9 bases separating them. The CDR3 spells CASSFGVGGYTF. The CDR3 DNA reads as TGTGCCAGCAGTTTCGGGGTAGGTGGCTACACCTTC.

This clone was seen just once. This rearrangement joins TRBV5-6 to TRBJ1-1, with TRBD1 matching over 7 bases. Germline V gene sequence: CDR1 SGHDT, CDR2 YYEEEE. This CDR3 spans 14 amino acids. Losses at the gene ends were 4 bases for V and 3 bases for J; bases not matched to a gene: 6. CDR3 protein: CASSHRQGDTEAFF. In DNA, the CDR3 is TGTGCCAGCAGCCATAGACAGGGAGACACTGAAGCTTTCTTT.